Described below is a single T cell receptor (beta chain) sequence and its context. In building TCR beta libraries, iRepertoire HTBI primers were used together with Arm-PCR of CDR3 regions. MiXCR, run by TCRdb on the multiplex PCR reads, gives a single entry per CDR3 protein. The sample includes 500,000 to 700,000 distinct CDR3 sequences, 25% to 35% of them seen just once. This entry comes from a study of regulatory T cells in long-lasting Graves disease. Looked up from germline, CDR1 is MGHDK and CDR2 is SYGVNS. V was shortened by 3 bases and J by 7 bases, with 19 bases between the two germline ends. The CDR3 runs to 15 residues. The time point here: persistent/refractory GD, antithyroid drugs over 5 years with positive TRAb. Preparation of the TCR library used RNA extracted from PBMCs.

The clonotype was recovered from a female donor with Graves disease. The sample was peripheral blood mononuclear cells (PBMCs), taken when the disease was refractory, from a patient treated with antithyroid drugs. This chain connects TRBV25-1 to TRBJ2-7; the D is unclear. The CDR3 DNA reads TGTGCCAGCAGTGATCTTGATAGCTTCTCGAAAGAGCAGTACTTC. Residues: CASSDLDSFSKEQYF.